These 19 T cell receptor beta chains share one sample of origin, sequenced in a study of blood T cell repertoires in COVID-19. TCRdb keeps only in-frame clones here, not all; method: immunoSEQ multiplex PCR. This repertoire shows about 330,000 clones, 87% found once; its top ten account for 9.5% to 10%. The sample taken for sequencing was peripheral blood. The receptors derive from a man between 25 and 39 years old with COVID-19, enrolled during active disease.

This clone was observed a single time. This chain uses TRBV7-2 with TRBJ1-1; TRBD1 matches 8 bases. Germline values: CDR1 SGHTA, CDR2 FQGNSA. With 3 bases clipped from V and 0 bases from J, the junction kept 3 bases outside the gene matches. The CDR3 is 15 residues long. The CDR3 DNA sequence: TGTGCCAGCAGCTTCGGGACAGGATTGAACACTGAAGCTTTCTTT. It encodes CASSFGTGLNTEAFF.

The chain is built from TRBV7-8 and TRBJ2-5; 7 bases are a match to TRBD1. The germline gives CDR1 SGHVS, CDR2 FQNEAQ. The V and J ends lost 5 bases and 4 bases, in that order; junction bases with no gene match: 7. The CDR3 has 14 residues. The CDR3 loop is CASSPRTGVETQYF. As DNA, the CDR3 is TGTGCCAGCAGCCCTCGCACAGGGGTAGAGACCCAGTACTTC.

The V call is TRBV2, the J call TRBJ1-1, with D perhaps TRBD1 (6 bases). The CDR3 runs 15 residues. The V end was cut by 10 bases, the J end by 5 bases, with 23 bases between. CDR1 is SNHLY, CDR2 FYNNEI, per germline. The CDR3: CATKEGGQRKTEAFF. The DNA for the CDR3 is TGTGCCACTAAGGAGGGGGGGCAAAGGAAGACTGAAGCTTTCTTT.

V and J are TRBV5-4 and TRBJ1-4; tentatively, D is TRBD1 (6 bases). This CDR3 is 16 amino acids long. Deletions cut 2 bases from V and 0 bases from J, with 11 bases between. Germline CDR1 reads SGHNT; CDR2 reads YYREEE (reference sequence). The CDR3 bases are TGTGCCAGCAGCTTCGGACAGCCTGCAACTAATGAAAAACTGTTTTTT. Amino acid sequence: CASSFGQPATNEKLFF.

This chain connects TRBV18 to TRBJ2-3; 9 bases are shared with TRBD1. J gave up 2 bases and V 4 bases, and 4 bases lay outside the gene matches. Germline V gene sequence: CDR1 KGHSH, CDR2 LQKENI. CDR3 length equals 15 residues. CDR3 sequence: CASSLQGAVTDTQYF. In nucleotides, the CDR3 is TGTGCCAGCTCACTACAGGGGGCAGTCACAGATACGCAGTATTTT.

The chain joins TRBV6-6 to TRBJ2-1; tentatively, D is TRBD2 (6 bases). Germline V lookup: CDR1 MNHNY, CDR2 SVGAGI (reference sequence). CDR3 length: 15 amino acids. V was trimmed by 4 bases and J by 10 bases, leaving 20 bases between them. The CDR3 spells CASSSRDSLQSEQFF. The CDR3 region has the DNA TGTGCCAGCAGTTCCAGGGACTCCCTTCAGTCAGAGCAGTTCTTC.

This clone was recorded only once. The rearrangement links TRBV24-1 to TRBJ2-3; 9 bases are a match to TRBD1. J gave up 0 bases and V 3 bases, and 6 bases lay outside the gene matches. Germline-derived CDR1 and CDR2 are KGHDR and SFDVKD. The length of the CDR3 is 17 residues. CDR3 amino acids: CATSDPPGTGSTDTQYF. CDR3 nucleotides: TGTGCCACCAGTGATCCCCCCGGGACAGGGAGCACAGATACGCAGTATTTT.

J is TRBJ2-7 and V is TRBV11-3; maybe TRBD2 (6 bases). The CDR3 spans 13 residues. Trimming left V 5 bases short and J 3 bases short, with 11 bases between. The germline CDR1 and CDR2 sequences are SGHNT and YENEEA. The DNA for the CDR3 is TGTGCCAGCAGCCAGGGACTGATCTACGAGCAGTACTTC. Translating gives CASSQGLIYEQYF.

A remark on this clone: Other DNA sequences in this specimen translate into the identical CDR3. The J gene is TRBJ2-3, the V gene TRBV5-5, with TRBD1 identical over 12 bases. J gave up 2 bases and V 4 bases, and 5 bases lay outside the gene matches. The CDR3 loop spans 16 amino acids. Per germline, CDR1 SGHKS and CDR2 YYEKEE (reference sequence). The CDR3 DNA reads as TGTGCCAGCAGCCAGGGACAGGGGGCTTTCACAGATACGCAGTATTTT. It translates to CASSQGQGAFTDTQYF.

The V call is TRBV7-9, the J call TRBJ2-1, with a tentative D call TRBD2 (6 bases). The V gene lost 5 bases and the J gene lost 3 bases, with 17 bases spanning the gap. Germline values: CDR1 SEHNR, CDR2 FQNEAQ (reference sequence). The CDR3 loop spans 16 amino acids. CDR3 sequence (DNA): TGTGCCAGCAGCCCCCTTTCGGAGGGAGTCTACAATGAGCAGTTCTTC. Protein sequence: CASSPLSEGVYNEQFF.

CDR3 residues: CAISESYGTAHSPLHF. The CDR3 DNA reads TGTGCCATCAGTGAGTCTTACGGGACAGCCCATTCACCCCTCCACTTT. The chain combines TRBV10-3 with TRBJ1-6; 7 nucleotides agree with TRBD1. Per germline, CDR1 ENHRY and CDR2 SYGVKD. The CDR3 covers 16 residues. Trimming took 0 bases from V and 8 from J; bases not matched to a gene: 7.

The V gene is TRBV7-2, the J gene TRBJ1-2, with TRBD1 identical over 10 bases. The germline gives CDR1 SGHTA, CDR2 FQGNSA. CDR3 length: 15 residues. J was trimmed by 4 bases and V by 8 bases; bases with no gene match: 10. CDR3 sequence reads: CASWLDRGLGYGYTF. The CDR3 bases are TGTGCCAGCTGGTTAGACAGGGGGCTGGGCTATGGCTACACCTTC.

This clone has only a few counts. V usage is TRBV19 and J usage is TRBJ2-7, with 7 bases identical to TRBD2. Germline CDR1 is LNHDA and CDR2 is SQIVND (reference sequence). This CDR3 is 15 amino acids long. The V and J ends lost 6 bases and 3 bases, in that order; junction bases with no gene match: 11. This CDR3 is CASSLPREGIYEQYF. The CDR3 DNA sequence: TGTGCCAGTAGCCTTCCGAGGGAGGGGATCTACGAGCAGTACTTC.

The chain couples TRBV9 to TRBJ2-1; the match to TRBD2 covers 8 bases. V dropped 0 bases and J dropped 7; count of bases not matched to a gene: 3. The length of the CDR3 is 14 residues. Per the germline V gene, CDR1 is SGDLS and CDR2 is YYNGEE. Written as DNA, the CDR3 is TGTGCCAGCAGCGTAGGCGGGAGGATTAATGAGCAGTTCTTC. Translating it yields CASSVGGRINEQFF.

This sequence joins TRBV10-3 and TRBJ2-7, with D tentatively TRBD1 (6 bases). Germline CDR1 ENHRY, CDR2 SYGVKD. CDR3 length: 15 amino acids. Trimming removed 2 bases at V and 3 bases at J, with 14 bases between. The CDR3 region has the DNA TGTGCCATCAGTGAGGAGACAGGTACCATCTACGAGCAGTACTTC. Encoded protein: CAISEETGTIYEQYF.

V usage is TRBV7-8 and J usage is TRBJ1-6; D is perhaps TRBD1 (5 bases). The CDR3 totals 16 residues. Germline V gene lookup returns CDR1 SGHVS and CDR2 FQNEAQ. Trimming left V 6 bases short and J 7 bases short, with 19 bases between. CDR3 sequence (DNA): TGTGCCAGCAGTCCAAAAGCAGGGTTCACGAATTCACCCCTCCACTTT. The encoded protein is CASSPKAGFTNSPLHF.

This sequence joins TRBV6-2 or TRBV6-3 and TRBJ2-7; D gene uncertain. The CDR3 is made up of 12 amino acids. Trimming left V 4 bases short and J 5 bases short, with 9 bases between. Germline V gene sequence: CDR1 MNHEY, CDR2 SVGEGT. The CDR3 DNA follows: TGTGCCAGCAGTTTGGCCGCGGACGAGCAGTACTTC. Its protein product is CASSLAADEQYF.

The genes are TRBV14 and TRBJ1-6, with 8 nucleotides matching TRBD1. The CDR3 is 16 amino acids. Germline V CDR1 and CDR2: SGHDN, FVKESK. V dropped 4 bases and J dropped 3; count of bases not matched to a gene: 5. In DNA, the CDR3 is TGTGCCAGCAGCCCTTCGACAGGGGTCTATAATTCACCCCTCCACTTT. This sequence encodes CASSPSTGVYNSPLHF.

The chain carries TRBV19 and TRBJ2-7; D unclear. Trimming shortened V by 2 bases and J by 6 bases, and 14 bases separated the two germline ends. Germline values: CDR1 LNHDA, CDR2 SQIVND (reference sequence). The CDR3 contains 14 residues. Here the CDR3 DNA reads TGTGCCAGTAGTATAACGTCCTTAAGAGGCGAGCAGTACTTC. This codes for CASSITSLRGEQYF.